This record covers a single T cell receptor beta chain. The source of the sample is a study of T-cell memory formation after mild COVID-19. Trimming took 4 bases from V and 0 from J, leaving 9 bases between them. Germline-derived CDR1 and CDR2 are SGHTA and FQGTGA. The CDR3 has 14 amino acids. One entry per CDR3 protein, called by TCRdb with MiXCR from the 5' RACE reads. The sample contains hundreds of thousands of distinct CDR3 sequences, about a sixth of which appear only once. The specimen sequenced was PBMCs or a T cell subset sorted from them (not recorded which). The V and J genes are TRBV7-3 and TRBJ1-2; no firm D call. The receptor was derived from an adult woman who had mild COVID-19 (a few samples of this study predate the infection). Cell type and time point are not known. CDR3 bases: TGTGCCAGCAGCTCCTCGGCAGCTAACTATGGCTACACCTTC. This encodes CASSSSAANYGYTF. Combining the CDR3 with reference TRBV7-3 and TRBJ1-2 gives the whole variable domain GAGVSQTPSNKVTEKGKYVELRCDPISGHTALYWYRQSLGQGPEFLIYFQGTGAADDSGLPNDRFFAVRPEGSVSTLKIQRTERGDSAVYLCASSSSAANYGYTFGSGTRLTVV.